These 2 T cell receptor beta chains originate from one sample sequenced in a study of naive and memory T cell subsets. Two oligonucleotides, mixed equimolar, formed the beta constant-region primer covering TRBC1 and TRBC2. TCRdb used MiXCR to reprocess the UMI-ligation and nested PCR reads, holding one entry per CDR3 protein. The sample contains 120,000 to 150,000 distinct CDR3 sequences, approximately 17% of which appear only once. Material: naive CD4+ T cells from blood. These receptors were collected from a human donor in good health.

In this sample, this clonotype turned up a few times. The V call is TRBV7-9, the J call TRBJ2-2, with 8 bases matching TRBD1. The J segment lost 3 bases and the V segment lost 4 bases, leaving 4 bases of the junction unmatched. The germline CDR1 and CDR2 sequences are SEHNR and FQNEAQ (reference sequence). The CDR3 spans 15 residues. The CDR3 reads CASSYGQGYTGELFF. CDR3 nucleotide sequence: TGTGCCAGCAGCTACGGACAGGGATACACCGGGGAGCTGTTTTTT.

This clonotype was recorded a few times. The chain has TRBV4-2 and TRBJ2-2; D remains ambiguous. CDR3 length: 15 residues. Germline CDR1 LGHNA, CDR2 YNFKEQ. V lost 4 bases and J 0 bases, leaving 9 bases between the germline ends. CDR3 amino acids: CASSLEIANTGELFF. CDR3 nucleotides: TGTGCCAGCAGCCTGGAGATCGCGAACACCGGGGAGCTGTTTTTT.